This T cell receptor beta chain is from a study of cytomegalovirus exposure and HLA in healthy donors. The study, taken as a whole, reports: TCR sequences were mostly rare, though some public TCRs occurred in many donors. Among TCR beta chains, those listed as cytomegalovirus-associated numbered roughly 150. TCR beta chain V- and J-gene trimming was linked, in a later analysis, to a missense variant in DCLRE1C. Prior analysis indicated that the majority of TCR beta V segments exhibited productivity approximately 90% or approximately 30% of the time.

Worth noting for this clone: What it binds is unknown.

CDR3 size: 13 residues. With 2 bases removed from V and 2 bases from J, the gap between germline ends came to 8 bases. Germline CDR1 and CDR2: SGHNT and YYREEE (reference sequence). PCR used 60 Vbeta primers and 13 Jbeta primers. TCRdb's table, derived via immunoSEQ multiplex PCR, lists solely in-frame clones and lacks some. The sample contains over 150,000 clones, almost 85% of which appear only once. Source material: PBMCs. The rearrangement joins TRBV5-4 to TRBJ2-7; D is possibly TRBD2 (5 bases). The clonotype was recovered from a boy between 2 and 10 years old in good health and CMV-seronegative. The CDR3 spells CASSFGVTYEQYF. The CDR3 region has the DNA TGTGCCAGCAGCTTCGGGGTAACCTACGAGCAGTACTTC.